The sequence of this T cell receptor beta chain was determined in a study of cytomegalovirus exposure and HLA in healthy donors (dated by TCRdb to 2016 to 2017). About the investigation overall: An earlier analysis of some 600 of the donors reported 276 Gb of sequence data and some 110 million unique TCR beta sequences obtained from about 200 million T cells. An early release covering around 630 HLA-typed donors comprised approximately 300 gigabases of sequencing data and around 86 million unique TCR sequences. The genetic ancestry cluster associated with self-reported Caucasian donors included about 84% of the roughly 380 genotyped donors. The aim of the study was to test whether cataloging public T cell receptors could identify signatures of past pathogen exposure. Using immunosequencing, the study profiled T cell repertoires from 550 to 750 subjects and related those repertoires to cytomegalovirus serostatus. Along with the approximately 600-subject first cohort, a separate validation cohort of about 110 different subjects was used. To predict cytomegalovirus infection status, the study combined high-throughput TCR immunosequencing, statistical association of individual TCRs with disease status, and machine learning. To study patterns of TCR occurrence, a later analysis re-analyzed previously published TCR beta repertoires from hundreds of donors and added high-resolution HLA genotyping. Rather than using new phenotypic data, the later analysis identified candidate immune exposures from TCR beta sequences and from how often those sequences occurred across donors. To decide whether each TCR beta V gene segment behaved as functional or pseudogenic, an earlier analysis of fewer than 750 of the donors relied on high-throughput TCR beta sequencing. Donor age, sex, ethnicity and CMV serostatus were collected together with the repertoire data. A later genetic analysis used genome-wide SNP genotypes for about 60% of the 666 donors, treating that subset as a discovery cohort. Every repertoire in the discovery cohort had been generated on one and the same sequencing platform. Class I and class II HLA loci were covered by the typing at four-digit resolution. The number of typed donors differed by locus: roughly 620-640 for A, B, C, DRB1 and DQB1; 500 to 550 for DQA1; around 580 for DPA1; and 450 to 480 for DPB1. Because of strong linkage in the cohort, roughly five DR-DQ haplotypes were treated as single units for association and clustering. Across approximately 420 genotyped donors of the cohort, an average of about 240,000 unique TCR beta nucleotide sequences per donor were sequenced, and around 19% of those sequences were non-productive.

The CDR1 and CDR2 encoded by the germline V gene are SGHRS and YFSETQ. V drops 2 bases and J drops 2 bases, leaving 4 bases in between. Inclusive of the bounding cysteine and phenylalanine, the CDR3 is 12 residues long. Only CDR3 DNA is held: 36 bases, read in frame from base 1. The cohort was made up of 650 to 700 healthy bone marrow donors. Cohort members were all nominally healthy when sampled, although unrecorded immune exposures were likely present. The donor was CMV seropositive and belonged to the group of more than 250 seropositive cohort members. Every donor gave a peripheral blood sample, and the peripheral blood mononuclear cells from that sample were used for TCR beta sequencing. Genomic DNA was extracted from the blood cell samples with the Qiagen DNeasy Blood Extraction Kit. The research as a whole found: The study gave a list of 150 to 200 TCR beta chains associated with cytomegalovirus. A later analysis reported that several top co-occurrence clusters appeared linked to parvovirus B19, influenza, CMV and Epstein-Barr virus. In a later genetic analysis, fewer N-insertions in productive TCRs were reported among donors in an Asian-associated ancestry cluster than the 666-donor mean. While some public TCRs were present in many individuals, most TCR sequences turned up only very rarely across donors. For the cohort, immune exposure information was limited to CMV serostatus. The 87-base-pair reads could not distinguish some IMGT-functional V segments, including TRBV6-2 and TRBV6-3, so those segments were excluded. A later analysis associated 15,000 to 20,000 TCR beta sequences with specific HLA alleles at a false discovery rate of 0.05. Broadly in line with IMGT annotations, most TCR beta V segments showed up in productive rearrangements about 87% or about 30% of the time in an earlier analysis of under 700 of the donors. A group of highly shared sequence variants was considered likely to be a technical artifact of the sequencing pipeline. In vitro tests confirmed that a few of the cytomegalovirus-associated TCR beta chains recognize cytomegalovirus antigens. In this cohort, only TCR beta chains were sequenced, and detectable features were limited by the absence of alpha or paired-chain data. Assigning TCR associations to individual alleles was difficult when HLA alleles, especially DR and DQ, strongly co-occurred. A later analysis found that HLA-associated TCR beta chains were more clonally expanded and had lower generation probabilities than equally common non-associated chains. A further reported finding was that TCR beta sequences accurately predicted the HLA-A and HLA-B alleles for most subjects in the first cohort. Because HLA typing was unavailable for some donors at each locus, only the typed subset was used in association tests. A later analysis found that most CMV-associated TCR beta chains appeared HLA-restricted, with HLA associations seemingly driven largely by CMV exposure. According to a later analysis, TCR association rates differed among HLA loci, with DRB1 alleles showing the most associated TCRs and HLA-C alleles showing the fewest. Presence/absence analyses assumed roughly uniform sequencing depth across donors, an assumption that may not hold. In both the original and validation cohorts, the classifier was reported to diagnose cytomegalovirus status with high specificity and sensitivity. The authors suggested that the approach could potentially be extended to other disease states and immunological phenotypes. A later genetic analysis associated a missense DCLRE1C variant with V-gene and J-gene trimming of TCR beta chains, and an independent cohort replicated the association. The earlier analysis of approximately 540 of the donors excluded some 16 rarely observed V segments, including chromosome 9 orphons, because counts were too low. Correlated functional status among segregating V segments might reflect linkage disequilibrium, but an unknown experimental factor could not be ruled out.

Library preparation employed the immunoSEQ multiplex PCR assay. A mixture of 60 forward primers for TCR Vbeta segments and 13 reverse primers for TCR Jbeta segments was used in the multiplex PCR. Amplification of the CDR3 region of rearranged TCR beta genes was performed with a multiplex PCR assay on genomic DNA. Amplified TCR beta libraries were sequenced as 87-base-pair reads on the Illumina HiSeq System. The authors' pipeline ran thus. A later analysis counted about 76 million unique TCR beta chains across the 550 to 800 repertoires, and roughly 10 million of these chains were shared by at least two donors. A nearest-neighbor algorithm error-corrected the raw reads and collapsed the reads into unique sequences, merging closely related sequences to remove PCR and sequencing errors. V, D and J gene segments were assigned by aligning CDR3 sequences to IMGT reference sequences. For a sequence to be retained, at least a six-nucleotide match to both a V gene segment and a J gene segment was required. A rearrangement counted as productive if the CDR3 had no stop codons and remained in frame with V and J, and every other rearrangement counted as non-productive. Following IMGT convention, CDR3 was defined as the stretch from the second conserved V-encoded cysteine to the conserved J-encoded phenylalanine. Sequences without an unambiguous match to a single V gene segment were excluded from the earlier analysis of 587 of the donors. An earlier analysis of about 600 of the donors called V segments functional above 56.7% productive rearrangements and segregating when the between-donor standard deviation exceeded 5%. To diagnose cytomegalovirus status from the catalog of TCR beta chain sequences, a statistical classification framework was built. In a later analysis, V and J genes were assigned by comparing TCR nucleotide sequences against IMGT/GENE-DB human TR gene sequences. The TCRdist pipeline was used in a later analysis to assign CDR3 sequences and most-parsimonious VDJ recombination scenarios. In a later analysis, each TCR beta chain was defined by its CDR3 amino acid sequence together with its V-gene family, and reads without a unique V-gene family were excluded. A later analysis removed 500 to 650 highly shared, low-generation-probability nucleotide sequences to deal with suspected cross-contamination and a sequencing artifact. A later analysis calculated a clonal expansion index for each public chain from normalized within-repertoire ranks of inferred template counts. In a later analysis, generation probabilities were computed with a VDJ recombination model fitted to out-of-frame rearrangements, and the resulting probabilities were checked against IGoR. A later analysis scored TCR-TCR, TCR-HLA and TCR-CMV co-occurrence with hypergeometric tests, applying a repertoire-size bias correction to TCR pairs. In a later analysis, false discovery rates were estimated by permuting HLA or CMV assignments 20 times. In a later analysis, co-occurring TCRs were grouped using DBSCAN, and TCRdist sequence similarity was added for clustering within HLA-allele-positive subsets. Repertoires with fewer than 30,000 or more than 120,000 public chains were left out of co-occurrence clustering, as were a handful of repertoires with anomalous nucleotide sharing. TCRdb limited this immuneACCESS table to in-frame rearrangements with V and J called. A share of clones is missing; checked studies link under half to unresolved V genes, and the rest is unexplained. D and trimming were read from the DNA, whereas the V and J calls and clone size are those reported in that table. The sample includes around 190,000 clones, with roughly 9.5% observed a single time. The top ten clones comprise over 1% of the sample.

This clone was observed a few times. Its cognate antigen has yet to be identified. No clone much larger than this one lies a single base away; base qualities are absent. This receptor chain uses TRBV5-1 and TRBJ2-5, with no D gene named confidently. This receptor was taken from a woman in her 30s in good health and CMV-seropositive. The sample consisted of PBMCs. The base sequence is TGCGCCAGCAGCTTCCAACAAGAGACCCAGTACTTC. It is translated as CASSFQQETQYF.